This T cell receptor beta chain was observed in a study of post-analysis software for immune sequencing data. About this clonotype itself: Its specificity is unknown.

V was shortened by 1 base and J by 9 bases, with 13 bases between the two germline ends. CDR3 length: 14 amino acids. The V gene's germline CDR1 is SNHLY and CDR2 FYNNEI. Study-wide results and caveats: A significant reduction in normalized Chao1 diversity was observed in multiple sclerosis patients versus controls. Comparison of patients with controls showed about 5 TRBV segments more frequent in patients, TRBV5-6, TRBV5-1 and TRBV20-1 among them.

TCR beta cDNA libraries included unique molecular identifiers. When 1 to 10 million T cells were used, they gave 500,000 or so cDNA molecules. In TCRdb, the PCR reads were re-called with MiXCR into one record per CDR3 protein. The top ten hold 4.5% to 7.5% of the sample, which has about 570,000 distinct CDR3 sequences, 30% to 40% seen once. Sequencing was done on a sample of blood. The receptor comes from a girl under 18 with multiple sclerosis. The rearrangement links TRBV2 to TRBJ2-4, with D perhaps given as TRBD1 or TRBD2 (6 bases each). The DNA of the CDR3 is TGTGCCAGCAGTGAAGAGGGGGGAGTTGGCATTCAGTACTTC. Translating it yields CASSEEGGVGIQYF.